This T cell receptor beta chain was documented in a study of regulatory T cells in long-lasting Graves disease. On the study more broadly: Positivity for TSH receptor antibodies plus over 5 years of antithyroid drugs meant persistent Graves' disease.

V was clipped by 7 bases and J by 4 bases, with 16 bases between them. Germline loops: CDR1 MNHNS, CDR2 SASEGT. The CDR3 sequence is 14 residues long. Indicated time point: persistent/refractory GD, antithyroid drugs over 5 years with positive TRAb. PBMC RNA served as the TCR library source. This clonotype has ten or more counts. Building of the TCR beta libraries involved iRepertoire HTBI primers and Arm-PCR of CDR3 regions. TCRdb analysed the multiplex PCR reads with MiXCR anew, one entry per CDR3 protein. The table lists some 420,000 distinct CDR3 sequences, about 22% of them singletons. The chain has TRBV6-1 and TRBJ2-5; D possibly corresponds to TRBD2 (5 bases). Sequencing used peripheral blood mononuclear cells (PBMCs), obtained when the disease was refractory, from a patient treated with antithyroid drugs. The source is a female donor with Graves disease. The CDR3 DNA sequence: TGTGCCAGCAAGCCGGGGAAAGATGCAGAGACCCAGTACTTC. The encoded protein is CASKPGKDAETQYF.